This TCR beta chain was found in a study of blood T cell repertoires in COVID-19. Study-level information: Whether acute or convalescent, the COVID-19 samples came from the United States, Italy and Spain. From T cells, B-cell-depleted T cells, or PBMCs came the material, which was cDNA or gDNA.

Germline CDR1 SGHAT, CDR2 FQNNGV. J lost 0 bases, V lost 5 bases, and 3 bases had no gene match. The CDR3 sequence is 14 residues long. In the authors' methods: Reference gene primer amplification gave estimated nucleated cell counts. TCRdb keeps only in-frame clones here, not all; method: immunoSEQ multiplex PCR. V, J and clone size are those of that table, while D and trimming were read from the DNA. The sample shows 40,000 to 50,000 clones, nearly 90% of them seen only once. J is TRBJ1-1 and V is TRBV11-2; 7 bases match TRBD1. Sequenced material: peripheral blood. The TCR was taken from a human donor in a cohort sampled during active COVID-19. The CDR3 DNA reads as TGTGCCAGCAGCCGGGACAGCATGAACACTGAAGCTTTCTTT. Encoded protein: CASSRDSMNTEAFF. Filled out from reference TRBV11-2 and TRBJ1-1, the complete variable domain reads EAGVAQSPRYKIIEKRQSVAFWCNPISGHATLYWYQQILGQGPKLLIQFQNNGVVDDSQLPKDRFSAERLKGVDSTLKIQPAKLEDSAVYLCASSRDSMNTEAFFGQGTRLTVV.